This record looks at one T cell receptor (beta chain) sequence and its context. Its specificity is unknown. The study sampled blood at baseline, cycle 4 day 1, and cycle 7 day 1. Libraries were prepared by immunoSEQ multiplex PCR; TCRdb keeps only in-frame clonotypes and omits some of them. The sample yields about 59,000 clones, approximately 89% seen once. The sample comes from a study of OX40 agonist ivuxolimab in advanced cancers. Looking at the study overall: At roughly 83% male, the cohort had a mean age of approximately 60 years, ranging from 23 to 79.

The study's findings and limits: The mean number of expanded clones was higher in CD8+ T cells than in CD4+.

CDR1 and CDR2 (germline): LNHDA, SQIVND (reference sequence). With 2 bases removed from V and 0 bases from J, the gap between germline ends came to 11 bases. This CDR3 spans 15 amino acids. The sample here was CD4+ or CD8+ T cells sorted from blood, taken in a trial of the OX40 agonist ivuxolimab. The chain recombines TRBV19 with TRBJ2-7; TRBD2 is a possible D gene (5 bases). This sequence was found in an adult with an advanced solid tumor such as melanoma, head and neck, liver or kidney cancer. CDR3 in DNA: TGTGCCAGTAGTATAAGCGGAAGATTCTCCTACGAGCAGTACTTC. It specifies CASSISGRFSYEQYF.